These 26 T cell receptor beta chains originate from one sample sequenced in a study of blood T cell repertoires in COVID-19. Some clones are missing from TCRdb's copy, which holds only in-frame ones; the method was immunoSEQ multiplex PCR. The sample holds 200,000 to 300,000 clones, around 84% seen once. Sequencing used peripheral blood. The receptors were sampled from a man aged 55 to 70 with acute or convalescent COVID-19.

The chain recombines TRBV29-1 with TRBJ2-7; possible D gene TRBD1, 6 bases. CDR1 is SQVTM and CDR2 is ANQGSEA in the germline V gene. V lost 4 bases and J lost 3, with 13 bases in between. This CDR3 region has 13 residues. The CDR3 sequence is CSVAVAGVYEQYF. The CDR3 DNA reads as TGCAGCGTTGCCGTGGCAGGGGTCTACGAGCAGTACTTC.

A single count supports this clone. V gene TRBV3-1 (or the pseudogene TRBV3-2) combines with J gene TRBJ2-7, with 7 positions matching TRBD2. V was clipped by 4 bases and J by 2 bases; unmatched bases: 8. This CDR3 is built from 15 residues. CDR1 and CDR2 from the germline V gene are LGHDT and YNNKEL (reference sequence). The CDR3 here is CASSPRAGPPYEQYF. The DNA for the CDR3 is TGTGCCAGCAGCCCACGAGCGGGGCCTCCCTACGAGCAGTACTTC.

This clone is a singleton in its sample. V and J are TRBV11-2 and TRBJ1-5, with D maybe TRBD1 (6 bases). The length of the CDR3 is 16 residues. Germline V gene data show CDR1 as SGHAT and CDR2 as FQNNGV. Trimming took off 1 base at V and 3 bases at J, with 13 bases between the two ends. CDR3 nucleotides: TGTGCCAGCAGCTTAGGAATGACAGGCCTCAATCAGCCCCAGCATTTT. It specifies CASSLGMTGLNQPQHF.

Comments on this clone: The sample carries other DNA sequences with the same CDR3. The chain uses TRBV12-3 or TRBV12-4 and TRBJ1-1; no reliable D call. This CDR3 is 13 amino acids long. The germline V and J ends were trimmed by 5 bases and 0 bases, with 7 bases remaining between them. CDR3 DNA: TGTGCCAGCAGTACGGGTGTGAACACTGAAGCTTTCTTT. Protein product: CASSTGVNTEAFF.

The CDR3 bases are TGTGCCAGCAGCCAAGAGGACAGCCGAGAGACCCAGTACTTC. It translates to CASSQEDSRETQYF. This chain connects TRBV4-2 to TRBJ2-5, with D possibly being TRBD1 (6 bases). This CDR3 spans 14 amino acids. Germline assignment: CDR1 LGHNA and CDR2 YNFKEQ. Trimming took 0 bases from V and 4 from J, leaving 9 bases between them.

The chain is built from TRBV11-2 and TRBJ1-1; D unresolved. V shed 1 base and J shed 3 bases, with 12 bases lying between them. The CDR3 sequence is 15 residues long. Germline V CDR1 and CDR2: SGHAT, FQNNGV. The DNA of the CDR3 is TGTGCCAGCAGCTTAGCACCCCACCAGTACACTGAAGCTTTCTTT. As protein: CASSLAPHQYTEAFF. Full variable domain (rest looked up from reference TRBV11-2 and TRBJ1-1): EAGVAQSPRYKIIEKRQSVAFWCNPISGHATLYWYQQILGQGPKLLIQFQNNGVVDDSQLPKDRFSAERLKGVDSTLKIQPAKLEDSAVYLCASSLAPHQYTEAFFGQGTRLTVV.

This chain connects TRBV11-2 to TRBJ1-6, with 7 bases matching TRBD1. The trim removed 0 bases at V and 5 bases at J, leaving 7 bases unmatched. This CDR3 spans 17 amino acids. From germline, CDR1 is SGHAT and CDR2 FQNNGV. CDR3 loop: CASSLDWETGHNSPLHF. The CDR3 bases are TGTGCCAGCAGCTTAGATTGGGAGACAGGGCATAATTCACCCCTCCACTTT.

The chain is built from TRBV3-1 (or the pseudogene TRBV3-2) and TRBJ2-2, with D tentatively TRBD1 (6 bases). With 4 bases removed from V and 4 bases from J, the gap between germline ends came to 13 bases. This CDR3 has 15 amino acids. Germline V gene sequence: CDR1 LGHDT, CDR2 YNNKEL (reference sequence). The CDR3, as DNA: TGTGCCAGCAGCCGGGCAGGGGTAGGCACCGGGGAGCTGTTTTTT. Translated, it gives CASSRAGVGTGELFF.

CDR3 residues: CASSLDGYNSPLHF. As DNA, the CDR3 is TGCGCCAGCAGCTTGGACGGGTATAATTCACCCCTCCACTTT. The chain couples TRBV5-1 to TRBJ1-6; D remains ambiguous. This CDR3 contains 14 residues. With 0 bases removed from V and 4 bases from J, the gap between germline ends came to 5 bases. Germline assignment: CDR1 SGHRS and CDR2 YFSETQ.

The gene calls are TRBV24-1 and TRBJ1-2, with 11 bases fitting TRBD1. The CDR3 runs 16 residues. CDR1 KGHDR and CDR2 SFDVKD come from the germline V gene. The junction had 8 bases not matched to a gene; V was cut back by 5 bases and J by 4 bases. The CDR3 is CATSASGGQGVYGYTF. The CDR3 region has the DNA TGTGCCACCAGTGCCTCCGGGGGACAGGGGGTCTATGGCTACACCTTC.

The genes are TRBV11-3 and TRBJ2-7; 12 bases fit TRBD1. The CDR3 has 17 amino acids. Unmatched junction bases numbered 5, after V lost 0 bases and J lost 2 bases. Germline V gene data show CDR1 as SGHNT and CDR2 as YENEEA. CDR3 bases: TGTGCCAGCAGCTTAGAGGGGACAGGGGGCGCAACCTACGAGCAGTACTTC. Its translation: CASSLEGTGGATYEQYF.

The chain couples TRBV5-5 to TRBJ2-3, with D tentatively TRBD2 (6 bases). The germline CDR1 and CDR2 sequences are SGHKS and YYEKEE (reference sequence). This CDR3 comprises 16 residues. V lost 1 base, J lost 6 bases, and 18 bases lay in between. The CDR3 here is CASSLWAGPPPDTQYF. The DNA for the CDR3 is TGTGCCAGCAGCTTGTGGGCGGGACCTCCTCCTGATACGCAGTATTTT.

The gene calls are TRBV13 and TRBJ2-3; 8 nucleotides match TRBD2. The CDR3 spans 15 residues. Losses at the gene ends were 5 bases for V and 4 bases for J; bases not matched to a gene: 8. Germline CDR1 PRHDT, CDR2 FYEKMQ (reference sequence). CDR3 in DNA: TGTGCCAGCAGCCCTACGGGGGGGCCGGCAGATACGCAGTATTTT. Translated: CASSPTGGPADTQYF.

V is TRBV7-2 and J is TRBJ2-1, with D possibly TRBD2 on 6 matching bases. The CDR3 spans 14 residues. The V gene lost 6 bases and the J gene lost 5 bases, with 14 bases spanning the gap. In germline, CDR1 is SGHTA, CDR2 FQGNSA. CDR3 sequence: CASSSTRSHNEQFF. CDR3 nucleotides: TGTGCCAGCAGTTCGACTAGGAGTCACAATGAGCAGTTCTTC.

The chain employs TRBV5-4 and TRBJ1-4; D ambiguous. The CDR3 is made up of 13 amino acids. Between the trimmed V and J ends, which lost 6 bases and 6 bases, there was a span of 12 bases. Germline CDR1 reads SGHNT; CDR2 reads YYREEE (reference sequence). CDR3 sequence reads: CASTGRGDEKLFF. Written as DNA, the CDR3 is TGTGCCAGCACCGGAAGAGGCGATGAAAAACTGTTTTTT.

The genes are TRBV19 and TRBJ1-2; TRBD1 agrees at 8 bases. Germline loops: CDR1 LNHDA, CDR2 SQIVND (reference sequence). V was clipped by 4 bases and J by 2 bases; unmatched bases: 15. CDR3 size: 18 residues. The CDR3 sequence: CASSTLGQGWSFNYGYTF. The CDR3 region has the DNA TGTGCCAGTAGTACCCTTGGACAGGGATGGTCTTTCAACTATGGCTACACCTTC.

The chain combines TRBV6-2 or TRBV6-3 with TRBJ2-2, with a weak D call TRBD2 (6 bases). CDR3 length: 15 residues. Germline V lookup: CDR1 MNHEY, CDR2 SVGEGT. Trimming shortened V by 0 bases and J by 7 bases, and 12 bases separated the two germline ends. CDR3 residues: CASSYSEGSGGELFF. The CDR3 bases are TGTGCCAGCAGTTACTCGGAGGGTTCCGGCGGGGAGCTGTTTTTT.

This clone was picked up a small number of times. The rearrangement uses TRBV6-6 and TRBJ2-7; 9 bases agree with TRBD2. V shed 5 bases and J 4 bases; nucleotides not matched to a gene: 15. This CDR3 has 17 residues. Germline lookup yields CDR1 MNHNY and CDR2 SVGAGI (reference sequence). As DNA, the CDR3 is TGTGCCAGCAGTCTCCGTGCTAGCGGGGAATTCATTTACGAGCAGTACTTC. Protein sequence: CASSLRASGEFIYEQYF.

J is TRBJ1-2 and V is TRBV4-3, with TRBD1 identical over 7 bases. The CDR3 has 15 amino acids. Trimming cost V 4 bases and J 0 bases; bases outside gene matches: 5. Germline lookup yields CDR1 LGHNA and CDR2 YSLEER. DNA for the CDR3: TGCGCCAGCAGCCTGACAGGGCCTTCTAACTATGGCTACACCTTC. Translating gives CASSLTGPSNYGYTF.

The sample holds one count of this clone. The CDR3 spells CASSLGLGDGYTF. CDR3 DNA sequence: TGTGCCAGTAGTTTGGGACTAGGGGATGGCTACACCTTC. V usage is TRBV19 and J usage is TRBJ1-2; a weak D match, TRBD1 (5 bases). Per germline, CDR1 LNHDA and CDR2 SQIVND (reference sequence). Trimming shortened V by 5 bases and J by 6 bases, and 13 bases separated the two germline ends. This CDR3 is 13 amino acids long.

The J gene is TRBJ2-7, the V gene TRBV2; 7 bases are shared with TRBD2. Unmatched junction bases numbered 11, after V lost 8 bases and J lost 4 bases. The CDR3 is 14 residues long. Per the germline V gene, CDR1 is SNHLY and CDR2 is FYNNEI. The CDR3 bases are TGTGCCAGCGGAGCGGGGATCCTTTTATACGAGCAGTACTTC. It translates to CASGAGILLYEQYF.

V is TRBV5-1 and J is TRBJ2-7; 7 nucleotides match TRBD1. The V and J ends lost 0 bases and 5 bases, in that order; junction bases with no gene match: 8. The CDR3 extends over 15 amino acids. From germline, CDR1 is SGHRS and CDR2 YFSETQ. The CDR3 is CASSLAGQDSHEQYF. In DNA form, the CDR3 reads TGCGCCAGCAGCTTGGCTGGACAGGATAGCCACGAGCAGTACTTC.

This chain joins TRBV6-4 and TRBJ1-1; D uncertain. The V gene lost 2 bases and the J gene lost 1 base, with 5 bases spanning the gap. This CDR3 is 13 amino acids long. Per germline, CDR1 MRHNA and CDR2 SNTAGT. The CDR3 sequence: CASSDGQNTEAFF. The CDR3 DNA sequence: TGTGCCAGCAGTGACGGCCAGAACACTGAAGCTTTCTTT.

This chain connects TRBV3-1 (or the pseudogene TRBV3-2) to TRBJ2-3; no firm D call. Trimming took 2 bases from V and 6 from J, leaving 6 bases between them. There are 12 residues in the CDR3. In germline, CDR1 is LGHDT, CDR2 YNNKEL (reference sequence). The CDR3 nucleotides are TGTGCCAGCAGCCAACTAGACGATACGCAGTATTTT. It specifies CASSQLDDTQYF.

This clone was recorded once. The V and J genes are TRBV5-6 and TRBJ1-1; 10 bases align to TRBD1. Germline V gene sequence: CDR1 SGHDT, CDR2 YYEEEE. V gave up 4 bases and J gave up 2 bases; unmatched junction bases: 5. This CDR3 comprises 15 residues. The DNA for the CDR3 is TGTGCCAGCAGCCGGGGGGACAGGGGAAACACTGAAGCTTTCTTT. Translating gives CASSRGDRGNTEAFF.

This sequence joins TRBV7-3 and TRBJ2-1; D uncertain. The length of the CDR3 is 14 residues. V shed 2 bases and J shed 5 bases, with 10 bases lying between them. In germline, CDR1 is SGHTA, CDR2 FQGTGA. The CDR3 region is CASSLAASNNEQFF. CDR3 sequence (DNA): TGTGCCAGCAGCTTAGCGGCTTCAAACAATGAGCAGTTCTTC.